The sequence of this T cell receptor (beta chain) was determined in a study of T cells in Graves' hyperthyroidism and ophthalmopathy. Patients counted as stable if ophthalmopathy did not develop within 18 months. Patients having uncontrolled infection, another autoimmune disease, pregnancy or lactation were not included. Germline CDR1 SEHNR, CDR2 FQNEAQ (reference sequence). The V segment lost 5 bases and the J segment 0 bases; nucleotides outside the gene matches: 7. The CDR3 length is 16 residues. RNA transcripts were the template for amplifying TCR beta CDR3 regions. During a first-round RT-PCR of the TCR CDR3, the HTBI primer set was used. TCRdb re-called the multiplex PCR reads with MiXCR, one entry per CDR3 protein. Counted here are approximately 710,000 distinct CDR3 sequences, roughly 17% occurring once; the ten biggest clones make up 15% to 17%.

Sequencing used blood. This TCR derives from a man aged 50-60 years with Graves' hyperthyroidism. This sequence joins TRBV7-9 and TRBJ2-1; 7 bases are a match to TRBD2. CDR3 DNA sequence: TGTGCCAGCAGCCCGGGACTACCGAGCTCCTACAATGAGCAGTTCTTC. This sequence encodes CASSPGLPSSYNEQFF.